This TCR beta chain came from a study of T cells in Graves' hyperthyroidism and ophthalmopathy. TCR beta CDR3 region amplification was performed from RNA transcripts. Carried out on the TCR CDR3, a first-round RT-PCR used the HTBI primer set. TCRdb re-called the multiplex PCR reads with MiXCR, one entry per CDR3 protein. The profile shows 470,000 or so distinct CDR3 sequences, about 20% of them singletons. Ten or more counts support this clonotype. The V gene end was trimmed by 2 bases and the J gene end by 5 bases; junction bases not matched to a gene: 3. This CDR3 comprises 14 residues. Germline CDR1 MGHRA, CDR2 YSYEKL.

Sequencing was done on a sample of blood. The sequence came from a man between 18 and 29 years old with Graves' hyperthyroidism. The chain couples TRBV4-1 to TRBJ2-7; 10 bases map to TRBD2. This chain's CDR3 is CASSQSGGADEQYF. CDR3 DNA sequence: TGCGCCAGCAGCCAAAGCGGGGGGGCCGACGAGCAGTACTTC.